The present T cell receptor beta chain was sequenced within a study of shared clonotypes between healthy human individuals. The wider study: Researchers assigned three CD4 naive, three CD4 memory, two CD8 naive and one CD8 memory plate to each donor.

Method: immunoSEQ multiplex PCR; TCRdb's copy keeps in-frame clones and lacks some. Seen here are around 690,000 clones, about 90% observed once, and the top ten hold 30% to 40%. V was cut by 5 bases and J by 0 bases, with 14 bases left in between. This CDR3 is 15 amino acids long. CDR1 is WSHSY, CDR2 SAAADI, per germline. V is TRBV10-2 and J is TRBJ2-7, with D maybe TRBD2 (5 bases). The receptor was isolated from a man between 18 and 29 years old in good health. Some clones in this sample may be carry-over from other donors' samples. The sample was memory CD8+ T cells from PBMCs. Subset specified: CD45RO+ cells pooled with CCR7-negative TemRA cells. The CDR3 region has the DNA TGCGCCAGCAGTCTCCCGGGGATAGGCTCCTACGAGCAGTACTTC. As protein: CASSLPGIGSYEQYF.